The clone carrying this T cell receptor (beta chain) was detected many times. This sample was taken from a study of molecular identifiers for immune sequencing clone quantification. The CDR3 totals 12 residues. From germline, CDR1 is SQVTM and CDR2 ANQGSEA. The ends were cut back, 0 bases at V and 8 bases at J, with 10 bases in the middle. One entry per CDR3 protein results from TCRdb running MiXCR on the PCR reads. The data show around 480,000 distinct CDR3 sequences, with around 21% seen just once and around 0.86% held by the top ten. Sequencing input: naive CD8+ T cells from blood, with Jurkat cell RNA spiked in. The subset denotes: FACS-sorted CD8+CD4-CCR7+CD45RA+ naive T cells. The sequence came from a human donor in good health. Some libraries in this study had Jurkat cell RNA spiked in. The V call is TRBV29-1, the J call TRBJ1-2; D possibly corresponds to TRBD1 (5 bases). In DNA, the CDR3 is TGCAGCGTTGAAGATGGGGGTCCCGGCTACACCTTC. It encodes CSVEDGGPGYTF.